This TCR beta chain was identified in a study of T-cell memory formation after mild COVID-19. Study context: Most TCR clusters belonged to a single donor. Study-level results: Pre-infection memory harbored some responding clones, suggesting cross-reactive memory joined.

The CDR3 extends over 17 amino acids. Trimming removed 3 bases from V and 5 bases from J; junction bases left unmatched: 14. Germline assignment: CDR1 SGDLS and CDR2 YYNGEE. TCRdb re-derived calls from the 5' RACE reads in MiXCR, one entry per CDR3 protein. The sample consists of around 260,000 distinct CDR3 sequences, under 20% of them appearing once. This clonotype was seen only a few times. The antigen remains unidentified. The chain employs TRBV9 and TRBJ2-3, with 8 bases fitting TRBD2. The source material was PBMCs or a T cell subset sorted from them (not recorded which). This clonotype was obtained from a man younger than 35 who had mild COVID-19 (a few samples of this study predate the infection). Cell type and time point are not known. The CDR3 is CASSDRYERGRGDTQYF. CDR3 DNA: TGTGCCAGCAGCGACCGTTACGAGCGGGGGCGAGGAGATACGCAGTATTTT.